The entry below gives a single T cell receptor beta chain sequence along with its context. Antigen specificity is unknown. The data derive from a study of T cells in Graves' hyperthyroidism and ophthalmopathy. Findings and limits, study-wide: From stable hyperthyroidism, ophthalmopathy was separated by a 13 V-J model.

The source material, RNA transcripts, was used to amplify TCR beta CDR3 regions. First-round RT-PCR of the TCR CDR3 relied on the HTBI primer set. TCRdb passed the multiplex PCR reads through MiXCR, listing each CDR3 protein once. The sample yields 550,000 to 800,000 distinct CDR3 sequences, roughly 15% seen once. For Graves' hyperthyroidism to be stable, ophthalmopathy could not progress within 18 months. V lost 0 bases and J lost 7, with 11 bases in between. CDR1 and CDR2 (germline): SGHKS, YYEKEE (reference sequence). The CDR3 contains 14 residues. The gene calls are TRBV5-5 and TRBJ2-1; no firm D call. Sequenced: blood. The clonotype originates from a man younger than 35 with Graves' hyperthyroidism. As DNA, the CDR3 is TGTGCCAGCAGCTTGGCCTCTTCGAGGAATGAGCAGTTCTTC. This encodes CASSLASSRNEQFF.